Listed here is a single T cell receptor (beta chain). Its antigen remains unidentified. The sample is drawn from a study of CD4 T cells in relation to SARS-CoV-2 and coronaviruses. Study in general: Two subjects were Hispanic; patients were roughly 8 males and a handful of females. Study-level results: Monoreactive clones expanded significantly more to SARS-CoV-2 than crossreactive clones did. The assay detects memory recall responses, not culture-primed primary responses.

Clones were read by immunoSEQ multiplex PCR, and TCRdb kept only the in-frame ones, dropping some. The sample records 30,000 to 45,000 clones, approximately 88% being singletons. The sequence was collected from an adult with COVID-19. Material for sequencing was memory CD4+ T cells from PBMCs.

CDR3 region: CASSPGYGHYNEQFF. In DNA, the CDR3 is TGTGCCAGCAGCCCAGGGTACGGGCATTACAATGAGCAGTTCTTC. The rearrangement joins TRBV9 to TRBJ2-1, with D possibly matching TRBD1 (5 bases). The CDR3 is 15 residues long. CDR1 is SGDLS and CDR2 is YYNGEE in the germline V gene. V lost 4 bases and J lost 4, with 15 bases in between.